This T cell receptor beta chain appears in the sequencing data of a study of cytomegalovirus exposure and HLA in healthy donors. The trim removed 5 bases at V and 3 bases at J, leaving 4 bases unmatched. The CDR3 sequence is 13 residues long. The V gene's germline CDR1 is SGHTA and CDR2 FQGNSA. The PCR made use of 60 Vbeta and 13 Jbeta primers. Assay used: immunoSEQ multiplex PCR; TCRdb lists only in-frame clones, some missing. The sample records 110,000 to 150,000 clones, roughly 82% being singletons. The material sequenced was PBMCs. The sequence was collected from a male donor in good health and CMV-seronegative. The rearrangement joins TRBV7-2 to TRBJ2-7; TRBD1 matches at 7 bases. CDR3 nucleotide sequence: TGTGCCAGCAGCCGACAGGGTCGCTACGAGCAGTACTTC. The encoded protein is CASSRQGRYEQYF.